A single sample gave rise to the 29 T cell receptor beta chains below, sequenced in a study of cytomegalovirus exposure and HLA in healthy donors. Only in-frame clones appear in the TCRdb table, and some are missing; sequencing was by immunoSEQ multiplex PCR. The sample consists of 100,000 to 150,000 clones, about 88% of them appearing once. Material for sequencing was PBMCs. The receptors were sampled from a man aged 25-45 years in good health and CMV-seronegative.

About this clone itself: Germline is not matched at one junction end, which may reflect a read error. The chain combines TRBV7-9 with TRBJ2-1, with a possible D match to TRBD2 (5 bases). The CDR3 is 15 residues long. The germline CDR1 and CDR2 sequences are SEHNR and FQNEAQ (reference sequence). The CDR3 protein is CASSLAPSKYNEQFF. CDR3 sequence (DNA): TGTGCCAGCAGCCTAGCACCTAGCAAATACAATGAGCAGTTCTTC. Full variable domain (rest looked up from reference TRBV7-9 and TRBJ2-1): DTGVSQNPRHKITKRGQNVTFRCDPISEHNRLYWYRQTLGQGPEFLTYFQNEAQLEKSRLLSDRFSAERPKGSFSTLEIQRTEQGDSAMYLCASSLAPSKYNEQFFGPGTRLTVL.

The chain is built from TRBV7-2 and TRBJ1-2; D call uncertain. Trimming removed 1 base at V and 8 bases at J, with 11 bases between. The CDR3 covers 13 residues. CDR1 is SGHTA and CDR2 is FQGNSA in the germline V gene. CDR3 nucleotides: TGTGCCAGCAGCTTAGGGTTACTCGGGGGCTACACCTTC. Its translation: CASSLGLLGGYTF.

V and J are TRBV30 and TRBJ1-1; no reliable D call. Trimming removed 1 base from V and 1 base from J, with 7 bases in between. The CDR3 totals 13 residues. Germline CDR1 and CDR2: GTSNPN and SVGIG (reference sequence). The CDR3 spells CAWSATSNTEAFF. Written as DNA, the CDR3 is TGTGCCTGGAGTGCGACTTCGAACACTGAAGCTTTCTTT.

The count of this clone is one. This chain uses TRBV13 with TRBJ2-7; 12 nucleotides match TRBD2. This CDR3 is 15 amino acids long. Germline V gene lookup returns CDR1 PRHDT and CDR2 FYEKMQ (reference sequence). Germline trimming cut 5 bases from V and 5 bases from J; bases unmatched to any gene: 7. The CDR3 reads CASSPTSGSRHEQYF. The CDR3 coding sequence is TGTGCCAGCAGCCCGACTAGCGGGAGTCGCCACGAGCAGTACTTC.

The chain couples TRBV9 to TRBJ2-2; D is uncertain. There are 15 residues in the CDR3. Between the trimmed V and J ends, which lost 0 bases and 0 bases, there was a span of 6 bases. CDR1 is SGDLS, CDR2 YYNGEE, per germline. The CDR3 nucleotides are TGTGCCAGCAGCGTAGCTCTTCCGAACACCGGGGAGCTGTTTTTT. Translating gives CASSVALPNTGELFF.

This clone was detected only a few times. This chain connects TRBV6-5 to TRBJ2-7; D unclear. The V gene's germline CDR1 is MNHEY and CDR2 SVGAGI. Trimming removed 0 bases from V and 6 bases from J, with 12 bases in between. The CDR3 spans 14 residues. CDR3 loop: CASSYSQSPSEQYF. CDR3 in DNA: TGTGCCAGCAGTTACTCACAGTCTCCGAGCGAGCAGTACTTC.

J is TRBJ2-1 and V is TRBV19; 10 bases fit TRBD2. Germline CDR1 is LNHDA and CDR2 is SQIVND (reference sequence). This CDR3 is built from 14 residues. Trimming cost V 4 bases and J 4 bases; bases outside gene matches: 1. CDR3 DNA: TGTGCCAGTAGTAAAGCGGGAGGGTACAATGAGCAGTTCTTC. Amino acid sequence: CASSKAGGYNEQFF.

V is TRBV10-3 and J is TRBJ2-1; tentative D call: TRBD1 (7 bases). The V end lost 10 bases, the J end lost 9 bases, and 19 bases lay between the germline ends. The CDR3 loop spans 13 amino acids. Germline CDR1 reads ENHRY; CDR2 reads SYGVKD. The CDR3 sequence is CANTGTQGGEQFF. DNA of the CDR3: TGTGCCAACACCGGGACTCAGGGGGGTGAGCAGTTCTTC.

The chain carries TRBV11-3 and TRBJ2-1, with no clear D. Trimming removed 5 bases at V and 4 bases at J, with 9 bases between. This CDR3 is built from 13 residues. The germline V gene has CDR1 SGHNT and CDR2 YENEEA. The CDR3 loop is CASSRNSYNEQFF. The DNA for the CDR3 is TGTGCCAGCAGCCGCAACTCTTACAATGAGCAGTTCTTC.

The chain joins TRBV9 to TRBJ1-1, with TRBD1 matching 7 bases. Germline-derived CDR1 and CDR2 are SGDLS and YYNGEE. This CDR3 is 15 amino acids long. J was trimmed by 1 base and V by 0 bases; bases with no gene match: 3. CDR3 in amino acids: CASSVVGTANTEAFF. CDR3 DNA sequence: TGTGCCAGCAGCGTAGTCGGGACAGCGAACACTGAAGCTTTCTTT.

In nucleotides, the CDR3 is TGTGCCAGCAGCTTAGGGCCCAGTAACTATGGCTACACCTTC. This gives the protein CASSLGPSNYGYTF. The gene calls are TRBV11-2 and TRBJ1-2, with D uncertain. Germline loops: CDR1 SGHAT, CDR2 FQNNGV. The CDR3 is made up of 14 amino acids. With 1 base removed from V and 1 base from J, the gap between germline ends came to 7 bases.

The chain carries TRBV2 and TRBJ1-4, with 7 bases identical to TRBD1. Germline-derived CDR1 and CDR2 are SNHLY and FYNNEI. V gave up 7 bases and J gave up 8 bases; unmatched junction bases: 7. The CDR3 has 13 amino acids. The CDR3, as DNA: TGTGCCAGCACTGGAGTACAGGGGGAAAAACTGTTTTTT. It is translated as CASTGVQGEKLFF.

The V and J genes are TRBV27 and TRBJ2-7, with 8 bases fitting TRBD1. Germline V gene data show CDR1 as MNHEY and CDR2 as SMNVEV (reference sequence). Trimming removed 5 bases from V and 4 bases from J; junction bases left unmatched: 7. The CDR3 totals 14 residues. The CDR3 region has the DNA TGTGCCAGCAGTGCCGGGACAGGCGCTTACGAGCAGTACTTC. Translating gives CASSAGTGAYEQYF.

This chain connects TRBV25-1 to TRBJ2-1; 7 bases match TRBD2. Per germline, CDR1 MGHDK and CDR2 SYGVNS. V trimming: 1 base; J trimming: 4 bases; junction bases outside the gene matches: 10. This CDR3 contains 17 residues. The CDR3 sequence: CASSEFGNGGIYNEQFF. CDR3 coding DNA: TGTGCCAGCAGTGAATTCGGAAACGGGGGGATATACAATGAGCAGTTCTTC.

This clone has only one observation. V gene TRBV27 combines with J gene TRBJ2-1; 12 bases fit TRBD2. Germline CDR1 reads MNHEY; CDR2 reads SMNVEV (reference sequence). The CDR3 contains 14 residues. Losses at the gene ends were 5 bases for V and 9 bases for J; bases not matched to a gene: 5. Written as DNA, the CDR3 is TGTGCCAGCAGTCCGACTAGCGGGAGTACTGAGCAGTTCTTC. It encodes CASSPTSGSTEQFF.

CDR3 amino acids: CASSVTPTAEAFF. In nucleotides, the CDR3 is TGTGCCAGCAGCGTAACCCCCACAGCCGAAGCTTTCTTT. V and J are TRBV9 and TRBJ1-1, with D unclear. The germline CDR1 and CDR2 sequences are SGDLS and YYNGEE. The CDR3 runs to 13 residues. V gave up 1 base and J gave up 8 bases, with 12 bases separating them. Together with reference TRBV9 and TRBJ1-1, the CDR3 gives the full variable domain: DSGVTQTPKHLITATGQRVTLRCSPRSGDLSVYWYQQSLDQGLQFLIQYYNGEERAKGNILERFSAQQFPDLHSELNLSSLELGDSALYFCASSVTPTAEAFFGQGTRLTVV.

The V call is TRBV13, the J call TRBJ1-5; possibly TRBD1 for D (5 bases). V lost 4 bases, J lost 1 base, and 14 bases lay in between. Germline V gene lookup returns CDR1 PRHDT and CDR2 FYEKMQ (reference sequence). The CDR3 contains 16 residues. The CDR3 DNA follows: TGTGCCAGCAGCTCCCCGCGTGGGGGGAGCAATCAGCCCCAGCATTTT. Translating it yields CASSSPRGGSNQPQHF.

V usage is TRBV4-2 and J usage is TRBJ2-7; TRBD2 matches 11 bases. CDR1 is LGHNA and CDR2 is YNFKEQ in the germline V gene. J was trimmed by 1 base and V by 5 bases; bases with no gene match: 4. This CDR3 comprises 15 residues. The CDR3 loop is CASSVTSGMSYEQYF. CDR3 coding DNA: TGTGCCAGCAGCGTGACTAGCGGGATGTCCTACGAGCAGTACTTC.

In this sample, this clone turned up a few times. The chain recombines TRBV19 with TRBJ2-1, with D tentatively TRBD2 (6 bases). V was trimmed by 4 bases and J by 10 bases, leaving 26 bases between them. This CDR3 contains 17 residues. The V gene's germline CDR1 is LNHDA and CDR2 SQIVND (reference sequence). The CDR3 DNA sequence: TGTGCCAGTAGTACCGAGCTTAGCGGAGTCCCTTTCGAAGAGCAGTTCTTC. Amino acids: CASSTELSGVPFEEQFF.

This rearrangement joins TRBV19 to TRBJ1-3; no firm D call. The CDR3 length is 17 residues. Trimming removed 6 bases at V and 1 base at J, with 19 bases between. Looked up from germline, CDR1 is LNHDA and CDR2 is SQIVND (reference sequence). CDR3 bases: TGTGCCAGTAGCCCTTCCGTCTACGCCCTTTCTGGAAACACCATATATTTT. It yields the protein CASSPSVYALSGNTIYF.

V is TRBV30 and J is TRBJ1-4; D not certain. Trimming shortened V by 0 bases and J by 4 bases, and 15 bases separated the two germline ends. This CDR3 is built from 16 residues. The germline V gene encodes CDR1 GTSNPN and CDR2 SVGIG (reference sequence). The CDR3 region is CAWSVRSIVLNEKLFF. Here the CDR3 DNA reads TGTGCCTGGAGTGTACGGTCAATCGTGCTTAATGAAAAACTGTTTTTT.

The gene calls are TRBV30 and TRBJ2-2, with TRBD2 matching over 8 bases. This CDR3 has 13 amino acids. Germline V CDR1 and CDR2: GTSNPN, SVGIG (reference sequence). With V trimmed by 6 bases and J by 6 bases, 6 bases remained unmatched. CDR3 protein: CACSGIGSGELFF. In nucleotides, the CDR3 is TGTGCCTGTAGCGGGATTGGGTCCGGGGAGCTGTTTTTT.

This chain connects TRBV2 to TRBJ1-2; D is unclear. The CDR3 covers 14 residues. The germline V gene has CDR1 SNHLY and CDR2 FYNNEI. V dropped 1 base and J dropped 4 bases, with 10 bases sitting between them. CDR3 bases: TGTGCCAGCAGTGAAGGAGGTGTTGGCTATGGCTACACCTTC. Encoded protein: CASSEGGVGYGYTF.

The chain joins TRBV6-5 to TRBJ1-1, with 7 bases lining up with TRBD1. The CDR3 spans 13 residues. From germline, CDR1 is MNHEY and CDR2 SVGAGI. V lost 6 bases and J lost 4; bases outside the gene matches: 5. CDR3 in DNA: TGTGCCAGCAGGACAGGGTGGGGCACTGAAGCTTTCTTT. Translation gives CASRTGWGTEAFF.

Note on this clone: Its ends do not fully match the called genes, so a read error is possible. The CDR3 coding sequence is TGCGCCAGCAGCTCCGAATTGGGACAGGGGACGTTTGGAGACACCATATATTTT. It translates to CASSSELGQGTFGDTIYF. The chain has TRBV5-1 and TRBJ1-3; 10 nucleotides line up with TRBD1. Per germline, CDR1 SGHRS and CDR2 YFSETQ. The CDR3 is made up of 18 amino acids.

V and J are TRBV15 and TRBJ1-3, with D uncertain. Deletions cut 6 bases from V and 0 bases from J, with 6 bases between. Germline V gives CDR1 LNHNV, CDR2 YYDKDF (reference sequence). This CDR3 is built from 13 residues. This CDR3 reads CATRQTSGNTIYF. CDR3 DNA: TGTGCCACCAGACAGACCTCTGGAAACACCATATATTTT. The entire variable domain, with the rest obtained from reference TRBV15 and TRBJ1-3, is as follows: DAMVIQNPRYQVTQFGKPVTLSCSQTLNHNVMYWYQQKSSQAPKLLFHYYDKDFNNEADTPDNFQSRRPNTSFCFLDIRSPGLGDTAMYLCATRQTSGNTIYFGEGSWLTVV.

V gene TRBV10-2 combines with J gene TRBJ2-1; no reliable D call. Germline values: CDR1 WSHSY, CDR2 SAAADI. This CDR3 contains 13 residues. V gave up 4 bases and J gave up 3 bases, with 7 bases separating them. The CDR3 bases are TGCGCCAGCAGTGGCACTAACTACAATGAGCAGTTCTTC. It translates to CASSGTNYNEQFF.

This clone was seen once. V is TRBV27 and J is TRBJ1-2, with 8 bases identical to TRBD1. Germline values: CDR1 MNHEY, CDR2 SMNVEV (reference sequence). V trimming: 6 bases; J trimming: 4 bases; junction bases outside the gene matches: 13. This CDR3 is built from 16 residues. Here the CDR3 reads CASRTGQGFSGYGYTF. The CDR3 nucleotides read TGTGCCAGCAGAACCGGACAGGGTTTTAGTGGCTATGGCTACACCTTC.

V usage is TRBV6-5 and J usage is TRBJ1-1; D ambiguous. V lost 4 bases and J 1 base, leaving 10 bases between the germline ends. The CDR3 is 14 amino acids. The germline V gene has CDR1 MNHEY and CDR2 SVGAGI. The CDR3 loop reads CASSSPAENTEAFF. The DNA for the CDR3 is TGTGCCAGCAGTTCCCCAGCGGAGAACACTGAAGCTTTCTTT.